A single sample gave rise to the 5 T cell receptor beta chains below, sequenced in a study of T cell changes during pregnancy in multiple sclerosis. Sequencing was performed with immunoSEQ multiplex PCR; in TCRdb, only in-frame clones are kept and a portion is missing. The data contain 90,000 to 100,000 clones, almost 95% of them singletons. The source was peripheral blood, collected in the third trimester of pregnancy. Receptors originate from a female donor with multiple sclerosis, enrolled in a pregnancy study.

The V call is TRBV5-1, the J call TRBJ2-7; D is ambiguous. V lost 0 bases, J lost 0 bases, and 7 bases lay in between. The V gene's germline CDR1 is SGHRS and CDR2 YFSETQ. This CDR3 spans 14 amino acids. The CDR3 loop is CASSLAQFSYEQYF. In nucleotides, the CDR3 is TGCGCCAGCAGCTTGGCCCAGTTCTCCTACGAGCAGTACTTC.

As DNA, the CDR3 is TGTGCCAGCAGTGCCCCCCCGGGACTAGTTTTGCAGTACTTC. This codes for CASSAPPGLVLQYF. The chain carries TRBV28 and TRBJ2-7; 8 positions agree with TRBD2. The germline V gene encodes CDR1 MDHEN and CDR2 SYDVKM. The CDR3 totals 14 residues. The J segment lost 9 bases and the V segment lost 5 bases, leaving 12 bases of the junction unmatched. The full variable domain, with the rest looked up from reference TRBV28 and TRBJ2-7, is DVKVTQSSRYLVKRTGEKVFLECVQDMDHENMFWYRQDPGLGLRLIYFSYDVKMKEKGDIPEGYSVSREKKERFSLILESASTNQTSMYLCASSAPPGLVLQYFGPGTRLTVT.

This sequence joins TRBV30 and TRBJ1-3; TRBD1 matches at 9 bases. Trimming at V came to 2 bases and at J to 1 base, leaving 9 bases not matched to a gene. Looked up from germline, CDR1 is GTSNPN and CDR2 is SVGIG (reference sequence). This CDR3 comprises 17 residues. The CDR3 here is CAWSSWGQGGSGNTIYF. The CDR3 DNA sequence: TGTGCCTGGAGTAGTTGGGGACAGGGAGGTTCTGGAAACACCATATATTTT.

This chain uses TRBV28 with TRBJ2-7; 9 bases map to TRBD2. J lost 5 bases, V lost 0 bases, and 11 bases had no gene match. This CDR3 has 17 residues. The germline CDR1 and CDR2 sequences are MDHEN and SYDVKM. The chain's CDR3 is CASSLWAAGGPKDEQYF. The DNA of the CDR3 is TGTGCCAGCAGTTTATGGGCGGCGGGAGGGCCAAAGGACGAGCAGTACTTC.

This clone was found once. The chain couples TRBV5-6 to TRBJ2-7, with 11 bases identical to TRBD2. The J segment lost 0 bases and the V segment lost 0 bases, leaving 5 bases of the junction unmatched. The CDR3 sequence is 17 residues long. Germline V gives CDR1 SGHDT, CDR2 YYEEEE. Here the CDR3 reads CASSLALAGGPSYEQYF. The CDR3 bases are TGTGCCAGCAGCTTGGCGCTAGCGGGAGGACCCTCCTACGAGCAGTACTTC.